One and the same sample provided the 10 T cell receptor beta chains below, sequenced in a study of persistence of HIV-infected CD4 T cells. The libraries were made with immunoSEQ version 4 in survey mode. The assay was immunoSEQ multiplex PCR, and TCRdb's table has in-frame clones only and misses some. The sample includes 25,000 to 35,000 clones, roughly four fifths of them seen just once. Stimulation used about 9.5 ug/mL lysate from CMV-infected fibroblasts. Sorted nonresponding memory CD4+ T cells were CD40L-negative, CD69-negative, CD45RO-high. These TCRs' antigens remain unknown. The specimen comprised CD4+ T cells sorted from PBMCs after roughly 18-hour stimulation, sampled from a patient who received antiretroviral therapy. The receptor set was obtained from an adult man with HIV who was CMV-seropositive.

In nucleotides, the CDR3 is TGTGCCAGCAGCCGCTTCGAGGTGAACACTGAAGCTTTCTTT. It yields the protein CASSRFEVNTEAFF. The chain is built from TRBV7-9 and TRBJ1-1; D not resolved. Between the trimmed V and J ends, which lost 5 bases and 0 bases, there was a span of 10 bases. The CDR3 length is 14 residues. CDR1 SEHNR and CDR2 FQNEAQ come from the germline V gene (reference sequence).

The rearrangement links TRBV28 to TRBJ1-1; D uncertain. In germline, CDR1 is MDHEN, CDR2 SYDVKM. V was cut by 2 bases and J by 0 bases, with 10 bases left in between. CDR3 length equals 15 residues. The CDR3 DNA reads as TGTGCCAGCAGTTTAAGGTCCGTCGTGAACACTGAAGCTTTCTTT. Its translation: CASSLRSVVNTEAFF.

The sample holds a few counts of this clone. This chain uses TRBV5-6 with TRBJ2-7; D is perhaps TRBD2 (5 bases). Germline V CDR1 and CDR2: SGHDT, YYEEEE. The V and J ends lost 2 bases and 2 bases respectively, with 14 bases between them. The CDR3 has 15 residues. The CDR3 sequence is CASSFRGTGTYEQYF. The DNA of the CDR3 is TGTGCCAGCAGCTTTCGGGGTACCGGGACCTACGAGCAGTACTTC.

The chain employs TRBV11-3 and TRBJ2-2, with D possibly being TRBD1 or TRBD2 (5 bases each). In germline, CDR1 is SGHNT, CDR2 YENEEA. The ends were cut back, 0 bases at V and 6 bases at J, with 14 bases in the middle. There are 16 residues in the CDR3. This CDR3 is CASSLDRGRISGELFF. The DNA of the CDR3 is TGTGCCAGCAGCTTAGATCGGGGCAGGATATCCGGGGAGCTGTTTTTT.

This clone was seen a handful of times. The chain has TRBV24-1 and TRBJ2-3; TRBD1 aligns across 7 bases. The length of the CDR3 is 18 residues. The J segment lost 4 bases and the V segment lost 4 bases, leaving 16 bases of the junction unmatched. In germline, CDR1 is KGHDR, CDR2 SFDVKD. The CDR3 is CATSDPRPDRAVADTQYF. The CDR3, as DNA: TGTGCCACCAGTGACCCCAGACCCGACAGGGCAGTGGCAGATACGCAGTATTTT.

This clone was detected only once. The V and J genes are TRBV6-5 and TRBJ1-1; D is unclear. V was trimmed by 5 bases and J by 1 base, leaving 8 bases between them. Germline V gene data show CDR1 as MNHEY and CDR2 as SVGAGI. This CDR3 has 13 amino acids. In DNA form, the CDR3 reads TGTGCCAGCAGTCGAGCATCGAACACTGAAGCTTTCTTT. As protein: CASSRASNTEAFF.

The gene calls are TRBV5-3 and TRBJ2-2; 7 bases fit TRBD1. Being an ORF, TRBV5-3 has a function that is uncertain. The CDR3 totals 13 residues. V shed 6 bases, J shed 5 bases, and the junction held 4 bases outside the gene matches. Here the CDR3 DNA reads TGTGCCAGAAATTACAGGGGAACCGGGGAGCTGTTTTTT. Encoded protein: CARNYRGTGELFF.

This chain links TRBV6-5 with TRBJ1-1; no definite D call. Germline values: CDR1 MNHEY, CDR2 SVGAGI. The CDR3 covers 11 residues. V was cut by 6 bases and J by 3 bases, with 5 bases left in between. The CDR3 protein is CASRDYTEAFF. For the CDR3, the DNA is TGTGCCAGCAGGGACTACACTGAAGCTTTCTTT.

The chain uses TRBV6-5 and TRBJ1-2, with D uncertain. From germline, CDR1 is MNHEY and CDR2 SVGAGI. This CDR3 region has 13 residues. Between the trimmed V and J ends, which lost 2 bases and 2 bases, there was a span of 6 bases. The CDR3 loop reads CASSYRENYGYTF. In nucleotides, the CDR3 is TGTGCCAGCAGTTACAGGGAAAACTATGGCTACACCTTC.

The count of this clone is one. The CDR3 loop is CASSLGYTLNEQFF. CDR3 coding DNA: TGTGCCAGCAGCTTAGGTTACACTTTAAATGAGCAGTTCTTC. The chain uses TRBV7-9 and TRBJ2-1; D call uncertain. Germline V gene sequence: CDR1 SEHNR, CDR2 FQNEAQ (reference sequence). V lost 1 base and J lost 7, with 11 bases in between. There are 14 residues in the CDR3.